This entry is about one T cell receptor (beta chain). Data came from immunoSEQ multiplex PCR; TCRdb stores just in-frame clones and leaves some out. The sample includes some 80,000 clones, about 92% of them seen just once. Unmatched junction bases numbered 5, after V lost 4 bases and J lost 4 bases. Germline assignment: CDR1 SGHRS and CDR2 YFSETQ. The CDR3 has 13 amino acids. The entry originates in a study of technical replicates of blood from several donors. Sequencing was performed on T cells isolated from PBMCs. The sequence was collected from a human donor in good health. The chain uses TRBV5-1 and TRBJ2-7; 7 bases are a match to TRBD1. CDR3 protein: CASSRDRIYEQYF. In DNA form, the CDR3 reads TGCGCCAGCAGCCGGGACAGAATATACGAGCAGTACTTC.